These T cell receptor beta chains were read from a single sample in a study of blood T cell repertoires in COVID-19. Method: immunoSEQ multiplex PCR; TCRdb's copy keeps in-frame clones and lacks some. The table includes some 230,000 clones, 65% to 90% detected once. Material for sequencing was peripheral blood. These receptors came from a woman in her forties or fifties with acute or convalescent COVID-19. CDR3s include the opening cysteine and the closing phenylalanine or tryptophan. Fields, in order: CDR3 protein, CDR3 DNA, D gene, V gene, clone size, J gene. D genes are given only for firm matches. Not all rows give a size; the values are once, few, many and, for expanded clones, a class.

CASSQTTSGVNTGELFF	TGTGCCAGCAGCCAAACTACTAGCGGGGTGAACACCGGGGAGCTGTTTTTT	TRBD2	TRBV3-1/TRBV3-2	-	TRBJ2-2
CASSNGQGGDTQYF	TGTGCCAGTAGCAACGGACAGGGCGGGGATACGCAGTATTTT	TRBD1	TRBV19	-	TRBJ2-3
CASSRMRLAGGVPNTGELFF	TGTGCCAGCAGCCGAATGCGTCTAGCGGGGGGAGTGCCGAACACCGGGGAGCTGTTTTTT	TRBD2	TRBV6-6	few	TRBJ2-2
CASSQVRGGDEQYF	TGCGCCAGCAGCCAAGTGCGGGGGGGCGACGAGCAGTACTTC	TRBD2	TRBV4-3	-	TRBJ2-7
CASSNRPGGGGGYNEQFF	TGTGCCAGCAGCAACCGCCCCGGCGGCGGGGGGGGGTACAATGAGCAGTTCTTC	TRBD2	TRBV13	-	TRBJ2-1
CASSPGLAGTDTQYF	TGCGCCAGCAGCCCGGGACTAGCGGGCACAGATACGCAGTATTTT	TRBD2	TRBV5-1	once	TRBJ2-3
CASSSSGAAETQYF	TGTGCCAGCAGCTCCTCAGGGGCGGCAGAGACCCAGTACTTC	-	TRBV5-4	-	TRBJ2-5
CASSSPRVWDTEAFF	TGTGCCAGCAGTTCTCCCAGGGTTTGGGACACTGAAGCTTTCTTT	-	TRBV28	few	TRBJ1-1
CASSFGQLGSPLHF	TGTGCCAGCAGCTTTGGACAGCTTGGGTCACCCCTCCACTTT	-	TRBV7-2	-	TRBJ1-6
CASTDLLAGGQDRETQYF	TGTGCCAGCACCGACTTATTAGCGGGGGGGCAAGACCGTGAGACCCAGTACTTC	TRBD2	TRBV3-1/TRBV3-2	-	TRBJ2-5
CASSPLGLARWEKTQYF	TGTGCCAGCAGTCCTTTAGGACTAGCGCGGTGGGAGAAGACCCAGTACTTC	TRBD2	TRBV28	-	TRBJ2-5
CASRRGEGDGYTF	TGTGCCAGCAGACGGGGAGAGGGGGATGGCTACACCTTC	-	TRBV6-5	-	TRBJ1-2
CASSYMAGGNTGELFF	TGTGCCAGCAGCTATATGGCGGGGGGGAACACCGGGGAGCTGTTTTTT	TRBD2	TRBV11-2	-	TRBJ2-2
CASSRDRETEAFF	TGTGCCAGTAGTCGGGACAGGGAAACTGAAGCTTTCTTT	TRBD1	TRBV19	-	TRBJ1-1